The text below deals with one T cell receptor (beta chain). The clone's antigen remains unknown. Base quality data are lacking; no much larger clone is found one base away. From a lookup of the germline V gene (reference sequence), CDR1 and CDR2 are LNHNV and YYDKDF. The CDR3 holds 19 amino acids from the cysteine to the phenylalanine. Kept here is only the CDR3 DNA, which spans 57 bases and is read in frame from base 1. Between the V and J ends, shortened by 0 bases and 6 bases respectively, the junction contains 24 bases. These data come from a study of T cells in Graves' hyperthyroidism and ophthalmopathy (dated by TCRdb to about 2019). General notes on the study: Peripheral blood was collected at initial diagnosis, before any treatment. TCR V-J signatures able to tell the groups apart were searched for in a discovery cohort of 100 or so patients, of whom 43 had Graves' ophthalmopathy and about 55 had stable Graves' hyperthyroidism. Whether ophthalmopathy could be predicted prospectively was tested in an independent validation cohort made up of under 20 hyperthyroidism patients plus 17 patients who later progressed to ophthalmopathy. The 80 to 100 discovery patients were randomly divided into training and test sets at a 7:3 ratio. The study also compared thyroid tissue and blood T-cell repertoires from roughly six Graves' hyperthyroidism patients. After blood sampling, hyperthyroidism patients were treated with methimazole at a starting dose of 30 mg daily, and ophthalmopathy patients were treated with high-dose intravenous methylprednisolone. The paper describes TCR Vbeta CDR3 sequencing of more than 120 peripheral blood samples, made up of 43 ophthalmopathy patients, some 80 hyperthyroidism patients and 17 progressor patients.

Graves' hyperthyroidism was defined as stable when no progression to ophthalmopathy occurred over 18 months of follow-up. Hyperthyroidism patients were aged 18 to 65 years and newly diagnosed, with disease duration of less than 2 months. Any patient with an uncontrolled infection, another autoimmune disease, pregnancy or lactation was excluded. Diagnoses relied on clinical symptoms, serum thyroxine and TRAb, thyroid ultrasound and orbital computed tomography. PBMCs were separated from over 9 ml of fresh peripheral blood using Ficoll-Paque density gradient centrifugation. Total RNA was extracted using Trizol reagent, and RNA quality was assessed on an Agilent 2100 Bioanalyzer. The TCR beta CDR3 regions were amplified from RNA transcripts. The TCR CDR3 was subjected to a first round of RT-PCR using the HTBI primer set and the Qiagen OneStep RT-PCR kit. The libraries were constructed in a second round of multiplex PCR and then size-selected and purified. Libraries were sequenced paired-end with 100 bp reads on an Illumina HiSeq2000. Regarding the original processing steps: SOAPnuke was used to process the raw data, with reads discarded if the reads contained adapters or uncalled bases, had a mean Phred below 15, or lacked an exact constant-primer or identifier match. High-quality paired reads were merged using COPE v1.2.5, and each unique nucleotide sequence was defined as a clonotype. MiTCR v1.1 was used to align the clonotypes against IMGT TRBV, TRBD and TRBJ reference segments. The analysis was restricted to V-J combinations with a frequency above 0.0001, which together covered roughly 99% of the repertoires. The TCS score was defined as the ratio of F50 (clonal expansion) to E x V (chaos), calculated using BLOSUM62-based TCRdist between CDR3 peptides within each V-J. Welch's t-statistics and random forest reduced fewer than 550 V-J features to 10 to 15, which were used in a naive Bayes classifier (R e1071). TCRdb reprocessing: public reads trimmed at Q25 with fastp, clones called with MiXCR, in-frame beta chains kept. Under each unique CDR3 protein, matching rows form one entry showing the most common genes and DNA. The V and J calls were determined by TCRdb, not by the authors. Recorded for this sample are 550,000 to 650,000 distinct CDR3 sequences; 14% of them occurred a single time. Approximately 15% of the sample is held by the ten biggest clonotypes.

General findings and caveats noted by the study authors: Ophthalmopathy was separated from stable hyperthyroidism by a 13 V-J signature model, with approximately 85% sensitivity and approximately 84% specificity obtained in cross-validation and 80%/75% obtained in testing. Sample size was not statistically predetermined, and investigators were not blinded to group allocation. During validation, the model predicted progression to ophthalmopathy a median of approximately six months ahead of onset, with more than 60% sensitivity and 72% to 85% specificity. Most expanded thyroid clonotypes (frequency above 0.001) were also found in blood, which suggests that blood repertoires may mirror thyroid immune responses.

The sample was blood. Rearrangement joined TRBV15 to TRBJ2-1; TRBD2 is a possible D gene, resting on 6 matching bases. The TCR sequence derives from a woman aged 40 to 50 with Graves' hyperthyroidism. The CDR3 region reads CATSREAGVRGKKINEQFF. The DNA is as follows: TGTGCCACCAGCAGAGAAGCCGGCGTGCGCGGGAAGAAAATCAATGAGCAGTTCTTC. Here the CDR3 is joined to the reference TRBV15 and TRBJ2-1 genes, and the full variable domain is: DAMVIQNPRYQVTQFGKPVTLSCSQTLNHNVMYWYQQKSSQAPKLLFHYYDKDFNNEADTPDNFQSRRPNTSFCFLDIRSPGLGDTAMYLCATSREAGVRGKKINEQFFGPGTRLTVL.